This entry lists 22 T cell receptor beta chains sequenced from one sample in a study of blood T cell repertoires in COVID-19. The assay was immunoSEQ multiplex PCR, and TCRdb's table has in-frame clones only and misses some. The sample has over 200,000 clones; approximately 91% are singletons. The specimen sequenced was peripheral blood. The receptor set was obtained from a woman aged 40 to 50 with acute or convalescent COVID-19.

V gene TRBV21-1 combines with J gene TRBJ1-5; the tabulated D call, TRBD1, remains unverified against the DNA. TRBV21-1 is listed as a pseudogene. The CDR3 is 15 amino acids. The CDR3 sequence is CASSERGTNDQPQHF. The CDR3 coding sequence is TGTGCCAGCAGCGAGAGGGGGACGAACGATCAGCCCCAGCATTTT.

This clone appeared once. V and J are TRBV27 and TRBJ1-1; 11 bases are shared with TRBD1. J gave up 4 bases and V 6 bases, and 10 bases lay outside the gene matches. CDR3 length equals 16 residues. CDR1 and CDR2 from the germline V gene are MNHEY and SMNVEV (reference sequence). CDR3 bases: TGTGCCAGCAGCAAACTGGGGACAGGGGGGGTCACTGAAGCTTTCTTT. This encodes CASSKLGTGGVTEAFF.

The rearrangement joins TRBV19 to TRBJ1-1; D may be TRBD1 (6 bases). V was clipped by 4 bases and J by 4 bases, with 16 bases between them. The CDR3 is made up of 15 amino acids. Germline loops: CDR1 LNHDA, CDR2 SQIVND (reference sequence). CDR3 in amino acids: CASSKDSIRPTEAFF. As DNA, the CDR3 is TGTGCCAGTAGTAAGGACAGTATTCGGCCCACTGAAGCTTTCTTT.

This chain links TRBV9 with TRBJ1-1; D perhaps matches TRBD1 (6 bases). Trimming shortened V by 3 bases and J by 1 base, and 13 bases separated the two germline ends. CDR1 and CDR2 (germline): SGDLS, YYNGEE. CDR3 length equals 15 residues. CDR3 in amino acids: CASSDPQGSNTEAFF. The CDR3 DNA is TGTGCCAGCAGCGACCCCCAGGGGTCGAACACTGAAGCTTTCTTT.

The rearrangement joins TRBV4-1 to TRBJ2-2; D is unresolved. V dropped 0 bases and J dropped 6 bases, with 5 bases sitting between them. Germline CDR1 and CDR2: MGHRA and YSYEKL. This CDR3 is built from 13 residues. The CDR3 here is CASSQESAGELFF. CDR3 sequence (DNA): TGCGCCAGCAGCCAAGAAAGCGCCGGGGAGCTGTTTTTT.

The chain combines TRBV10-1 with TRBJ2-5; TRBD2 matches at 8 bases. The CDR3 runs to 15 residues. Unmatched junction bases numbered 5, after V lost 0 bases and J lost 5 bases. Germline CDR1 and CDR2: WNHNN and SYGVQD (reference sequence). The CDR3 sequence: CASSESGAGVETQYF. The CDR3 DNA follows: TGCGCCAGCAGTGAGTCGGGAGCGGGGGTGGAGACCCAGTACTTC.

As concerns this clone: The same CDR3 arises from other DNA sequences in this sample as well. This chain joins TRBV9 and TRBJ2-6; D is perhaps TRBD1 (5 bases). The V gene lost 5 bases and the J gene lost 0 bases, with 9 bases spanning the gap. Germline V lookup: CDR1 SGDLS, CDR2 YYNGEE. The CDR3 runs to 15 residues. The CDR3 nucleotides are TGTGCCAGCAGTCGTACAGGCTCTGGGGCCAACGTCCTGACTTTC. It encodes CASSRTGSGANVLTF.

This clone appeared a single time. V usage is TRBV5-1 and J usage is TRBJ1-2, with D tentatively TRBD1 (6 bases). Germline V gene lookup returns CDR1 SGHRS and CDR2 YFSETQ. The V and J ends lost 0 bases and 4 bases respectively, with 13 bases between them. The CDR3 sequence is 15 residues long. This CDR3 reads CASSLVQGRGYGYTF. CDR3 nucleotides: TGCGCCAGCAGCTTGGTACAGGGTAGGGGCTATGGCTACACCTTC.

The chain joins TRBV14 to TRBJ2-3; TRBD2 might be the D (7 bases). V was clipped by 1 base and J by 0 bases, with 11 bases between them. This CDR3 spans 16 amino acids. Germline V gives CDR1 SGHDN, CDR2 FVKESK. CDR3 bases: TGTGCCAGCAGCCAAGTAGGCGGGGGCAGCACAGATACGCAGTATTTT. As protein: CASSQVGGGSTDTQYF.

This chain connects TRBV9 to TRBJ2-2; D may be TRBD2 (5 bases). The CDR3 sequence is 15 residues long. In germline, CDR1 is SGDLS, CDR2 YYNGEE. The V end lost 0 bases, the J end lost 0 bases, and 6 bases lay between the germline ends. The DNA of the CDR3 is TGTGCCAGCAGCGTAGACGGGGCGAACACCGGGGAGCTGTTTTTT. It codes for CASSVDGANTGELFF.

The V call is TRBV19, the J call TRBJ2-6; 8 bases map to TRBD1. Trimming took 9 bases from V and 3 from J; bases not matched to a gene: 1. CDR1 is LNHDA and CDR2 is SQIVND in the germline V gene (reference sequence). CDR3 size: 13 residues. The CDR3 region is CASRGLGANVLTF. The CDR3 nucleotides are TGTGCCAGCAGGGGGCTTGGGGCCAACGTCCTGACTTTC.

The chain is built from TRBV6-5 and TRBJ2-2, with 8 bases aligning to TRBD1. Germline lookup yields CDR1 MNHEY and CDR2 SVGAGI. CDR3 size: 14 residues. V lost 9 bases and J lost 5; bases outside the gene matches: 8. The CDR3 loop is CASTPGGWTGELFF. In nucleotides, the CDR3 is TGTGCCAGTACGCCAGGGGGCTGGACCGGGGAGCTGTTTTTT.

This clone occurred once. Compared with germline, one end of the junction differs, possibly owing to a read error. The gene calls are TRBV30 and TRBJ2-3; D is perhaps TRBD2 (6 bases). The CDR3 has 12 residues. Germline assignment: CDR1 GTSNPN and CDR2 SVGIG (reference sequence). CDR3 DNA: TGTGCCTGGGCCGAGCGGGCAGATACGCTGTATTTT. Amino acid sequence: CAWAERADTLYF.

This chain links TRBV2 with TRBJ1-2; TRBD1 is a possible D gene (6 bases). CDR1 SNHLY and CDR2 FYNNEI come from the germline V gene. V lost 3 bases and J lost 8, with 16 bases in between. The CDR3 loop spans 14 amino acids. The CDR3 DNA sequence: TGTGCCAGCAGTGAGGGACACTCAACGCGGGGCTACACCTTC. It is translated as CASSEGHSTRGYTF.

The V call is TRBV24-1, the J call TRBJ2-1, with TRBD1 matching 8 bases. V gave up 9 bases and J gave up 0 bases; unmatched junction bases: 3. From germline, CDR1 is KGHDR and CDR2 SFDVKD. The CDR3 has 14 amino acids. The CDR3 sequence is CATSTGDSYNEQFF. The CDR3 DNA sequence: TGTGCCACCTCGACAGGGGACTCCTACAATGAGCAGTTCTTC.

This clone was seen a single time. The genes are TRBV2 and TRBJ2-7; no firm D call. This CDR3 has 15 amino acids. Trimming removed 6 bases from V and 4 bases from J, with 19 bases in between. Per germline, CDR1 SNHLY and CDR2 FYNNEI. The CDR3 loop reads CASSPASQVGYEQYV. The CDR3 region has the DNA TGTGCCAGCAGCCCAGCCAGTCAGGTTGGTTACGAGCAGTACGTC.

The chain combines TRBV7-8 with TRBJ1-2; tentatively, D is TRBD1 (5 bases). The CDR3 spans 13 residues. Between the trimmed V and J ends, which lost 3 bases and 2 bases, there was a span of 7 bases. The germline CDR1 and CDR2 sequences are SGHVS and FQNEAQ. This CDR3 reads CASSFGGNYGYTF. DNA for the CDR3: TGTGCCAGCAGCTTCGGGGGGAACTATGGCTACACCTTC.

This rearrangement joins TRBV6-6 to TRBJ1-5; D perhaps matches TRBD1 (5 bases). The CDR3 runs 12 residues. V was cut by 6 bases and J by 7 bases, with 10 bases left in between. CDR1 and CDR2 (germline): MNHNY, SVGAGI (reference sequence). This chain's CDR3 is CASRPTGQPQHF. The CDR3 DNA follows: TGTGCCAGCAGACCTACAGGCCAGCCCCAGCATTTT.

The CDR3: CASSGGGEGIGNTIYF. The CDR3 bases are TGTGCCAGCAGTGGCGGAGGGGAAGGTATCGGAAACACCATATATTTT. The chain couples TRBV2 to TRBJ1-3; a possible D gene is TRBD1 (5 bases). Germline assignment: CDR1 SNHLY and CDR2 FYNNEI. The CDR3 contains 16 residues. V was shortened by 4 bases and J by 4 bases, with 17 bases between the two germline ends.

The rearrangement joins TRBV25-1 to TRBJ2-1; 9 nucleotides align to TRBD2. The CDR3 has 17 amino acids. Per germline, CDR1 MGHDK and CDR2 SYGVNS. Germline trimming cut 9 bases from V and 0 bases from J; bases unmatched to any gene: 12. The CDR3, as DNA: TGTGCCAGTTCGTCAGAAGCGGGGGGAAGCTCCTACAATGAGCAGTTCTTC. It yields the protein CASSSEAGGSSYNEQFF.

The chain combines TRBV19 with TRBJ1-5, with D uncertain. The V gene's germline CDR1 is LNHDA and CDR2 SQIVND (reference sequence). Trimming took off 1 base at V and 0 bases at J, with 16 bases between the two ends. This CDR3 is built from 18 residues. CDR3 nucleotides: TGTGCCAGTAGTATAGCCCATGGAGCCTGGTATAGCAATCAGCCCCAGCATTTT. This gives the protein CASSIAHGAWYSNQPQHF.

The J gene is TRBJ2-7, the V gene TRBV6-4; D may be TRBD1 (5 bases). The V gene's germline CDR1 is MRHNA and CDR2 SNTAGT. Deletions cut 10 bases from V and 3 bases from J, with 13 bases between. There are 12 residues in the CDR3. The chain's CDR3 is CANQGEIYEQYV. In DNA form, the CDR3 reads TGTGCCAACCAAGGGGAAATCTACGAGCAGTACGTC.